A single T cell receptor beta chain is shown here with its context. The antigen is not known. This record comes from a study of early stage breast cancer tumors. Study-wide context: The ER+/PR+/HER2- tumors included about 8 ductal and a few lobular carcinomas. Samples were sequenced at around 10-fold average coverage.

This CDR3 region has 15 residues. V was shortened by 0 bases and J by 6 bases, with 14 bases between the two germline ends. Germline V gene data show CDR1 as MNHEY and CDR2 as SVGAGI. The repertoire was sequenced with immunoSEQ multiplex PCR; TCRdb's copy has only in-frame clones and lacks some. This table has around 51,000 clones, around 80% appearing once. Regarding the study as a whole: Compared with adjacent normal breast tissue, tumors showed about 2.3-fold greater T cell density and higher clonality. Tumor and normal breast were distinguished via blood comparison in 14 of 16 patients.

The genes are TRBV6-5 and TRBJ1-2; perhaps TRBD1 as D (5 bases). The sequenced material came from blood. The clonotype was recovered from a person aged 40 to 49 with breast cancer. DNA for the CDR3: TGTGCCAGCAGTTACTCAGTTGCCCGACAGAATGGCTACACCTTC. This codes for CASSYSVARQNGYTF.